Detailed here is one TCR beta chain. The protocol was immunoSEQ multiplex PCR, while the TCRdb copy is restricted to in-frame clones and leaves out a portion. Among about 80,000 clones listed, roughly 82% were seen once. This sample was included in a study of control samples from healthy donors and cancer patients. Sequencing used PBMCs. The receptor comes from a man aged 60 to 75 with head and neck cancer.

CDR3 sequence: CASSLGLAGELEQFF. The CDR3, as DNA: TGTGCCAGCAGCCTTGGACTAGCGGGAGAACTTGAGCAGTTCTTC. This rearrangement joins TRBV11-3 to TRBJ2-1, with TRBD2 matching over 13 bases. CDR1 is SGHNT, CDR2 YENEEA, per germline. This CDR3 is 15 amino acids long. With 5 bases clipped from V and 9 bases from J, the junction kept 7 bases outside the gene matches.